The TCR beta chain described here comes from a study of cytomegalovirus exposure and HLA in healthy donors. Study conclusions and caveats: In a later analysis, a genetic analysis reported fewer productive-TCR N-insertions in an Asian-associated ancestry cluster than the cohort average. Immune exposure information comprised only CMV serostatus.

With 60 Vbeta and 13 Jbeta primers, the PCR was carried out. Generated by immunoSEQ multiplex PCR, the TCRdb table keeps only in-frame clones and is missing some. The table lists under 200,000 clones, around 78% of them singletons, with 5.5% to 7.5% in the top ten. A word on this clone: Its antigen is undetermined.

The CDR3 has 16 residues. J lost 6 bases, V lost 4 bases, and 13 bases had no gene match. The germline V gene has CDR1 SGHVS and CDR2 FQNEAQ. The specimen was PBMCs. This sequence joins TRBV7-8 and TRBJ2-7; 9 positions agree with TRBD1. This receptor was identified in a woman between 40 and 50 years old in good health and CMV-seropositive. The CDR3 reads CASSSLWDRERSEQYF. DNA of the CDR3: TGTGCCAGCAGCTCATTGTGGGACAGGGAACGATCCGAGCAGTACTTC. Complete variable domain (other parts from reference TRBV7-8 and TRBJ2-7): GAGVSQSPRYKVAKRGQDVALRCDPISGHVSLFWYQQALGQGPEFLTYFQNEAQLDKSGLPSDRFFAERPEGSVSTLKIQRTQQEDSAVYLCASSSLWDRERSEQYFGPGTRLTVT.